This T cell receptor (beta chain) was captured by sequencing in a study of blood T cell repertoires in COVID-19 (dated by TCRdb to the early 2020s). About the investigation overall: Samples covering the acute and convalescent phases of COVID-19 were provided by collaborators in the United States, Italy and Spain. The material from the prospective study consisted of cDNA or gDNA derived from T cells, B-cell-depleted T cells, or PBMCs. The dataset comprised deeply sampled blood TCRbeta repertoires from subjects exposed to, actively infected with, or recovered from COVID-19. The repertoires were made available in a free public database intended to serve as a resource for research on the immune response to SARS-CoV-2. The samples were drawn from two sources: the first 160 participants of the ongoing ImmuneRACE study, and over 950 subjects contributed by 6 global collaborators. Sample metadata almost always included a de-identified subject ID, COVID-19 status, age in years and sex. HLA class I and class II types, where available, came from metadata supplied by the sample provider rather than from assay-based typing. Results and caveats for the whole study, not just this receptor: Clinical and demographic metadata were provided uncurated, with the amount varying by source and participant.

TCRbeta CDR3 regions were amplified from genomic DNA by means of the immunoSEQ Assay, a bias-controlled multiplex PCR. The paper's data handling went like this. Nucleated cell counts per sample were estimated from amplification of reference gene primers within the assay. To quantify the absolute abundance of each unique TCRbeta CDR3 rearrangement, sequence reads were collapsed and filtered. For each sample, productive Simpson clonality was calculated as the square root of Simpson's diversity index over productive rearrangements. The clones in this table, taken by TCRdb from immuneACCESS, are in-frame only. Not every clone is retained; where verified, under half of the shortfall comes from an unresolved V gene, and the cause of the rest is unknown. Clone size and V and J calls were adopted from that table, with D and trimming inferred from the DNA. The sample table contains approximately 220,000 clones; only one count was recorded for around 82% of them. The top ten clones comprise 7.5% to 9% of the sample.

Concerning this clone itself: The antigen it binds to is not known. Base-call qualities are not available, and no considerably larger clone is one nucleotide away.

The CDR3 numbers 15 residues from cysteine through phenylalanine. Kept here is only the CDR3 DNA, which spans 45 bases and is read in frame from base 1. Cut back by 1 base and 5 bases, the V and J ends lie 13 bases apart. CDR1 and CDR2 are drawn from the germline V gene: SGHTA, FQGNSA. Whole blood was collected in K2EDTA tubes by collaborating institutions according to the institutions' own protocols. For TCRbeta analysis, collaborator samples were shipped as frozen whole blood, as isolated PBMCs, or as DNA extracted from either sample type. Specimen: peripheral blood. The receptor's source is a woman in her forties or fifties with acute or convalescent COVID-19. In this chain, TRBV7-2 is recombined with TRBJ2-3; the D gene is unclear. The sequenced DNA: TGTGCCAGCAGCTTAGGTGGGCCTCAGAAAGATACGCAGTATTTT. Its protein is CASSLGGPQKDTQYF.